These 20 T cell receptor beta chains came from one sample sequenced in a study of cytomegalovirus exposure and HLA in healthy donors. Both 60 Vbeta primers and 13 Jbeta primers went into the PCR. TCRdb keeps only in-frame clones here, not all; method: immunoSEQ multiplex PCR. The sample has approximately 100,000 clones. Specimen: PBMCs. The receptors were sampled from a man aged 40-55 years in good health and CMV-seronegative.

The chain combines TRBV10-1 with TRBJ2-5; a weak D match, TRBD1 (6 bases). Germline V gene sequence: CDR1 WNHNN, CDR2 SYGVQD (reference sequence). Trimming removed 3 bases at V and 4 bases at J, with 12 bases between. This CDR3 spans 14 amino acids. The CDR3: CASSDSGGTETQYF. CDR3 sequence (DNA): TGCGCCAGCAGTGACTCTGGGGGCACAGAGACCCAGTACTTC.

The chain has TRBV7-9 and TRBJ2-7, with TRBD2 matching 11 bases. The CDR3 loop spans 14 amino acids. V lost 5 bases to trimming and J lost 9 bases; unmatched junction nucleotides: 9. The germline CDR1 and CDR2 sequences are SEHNR and FQNEAQ (reference sequence). CDR3 nucleotide sequence: TGTGCCAGCAGCGGGGGGACTAGCGGATGGAGGCAGTACTTC. Its translation is CASSGGTSGWRQYF. The variable domain in full, completed from reference TRBV7-9 and TRBJ2-7, reads DTGVSQNPRHKITKRGQNVTFRCDPISEHNRLYWYRQTLGQGPEFLTYFQNEAQLEKSRLLSDRFSAERPKGSFSTLEIQRTEQGDSAMYLCASSGGTSGWRQYFGPGTRLTVT.

The chain recombines TRBV7-8 with TRBJ2-1; 12 nucleotides align to TRBD2. From germline, CDR1 is SGHVS and CDR2 FQNEAQ. The CDR3 has 15 amino acids. V lost 1 base, J lost 7 bases, and 2 bases stayed unmatched. CDR3 in DNA: TGTGCCAGCAGCTTAGGGCTAGCGGGGGGGAATGAGCAGTTCTTC. Its protein product is CASSLGLAGGNEQFF.

The genes are TRBV10-3 and TRBJ2-5, with 14 positions matching TRBD2. The germline V gene encodes CDR1 ENHRY and CDR2 SYGVKD. V gave up 5 bases and J gave up 2 bases; unmatched junction bases: 7. The CDR3 is 17 residues long. The CDR3 region has the DNA TGTGCCATCAGTCGGACTAGCGGGGGGCAAGTACAAGAGACCCAGTACTTC. Amino acid sequence: CAISRTSGGQVQETQYF.

The gene calls are TRBV9 and TRBJ2-1; D is undetermined. The V end lost 2 bases, the J end lost 7 bases, and 10 bases lay between the germline ends. CDR1 is SGDLS, CDR2 YYNGEE, per germline. The CDR3 totals 13 residues. The CDR3 reads CASSVNALNEQFF. In nucleotides, the CDR3 is TGTGCCAGCAGCGTCAACGCCCTAAATGAGCAGTTCTTC.

The V call is TRBV4-3, the J call TRBJ2-5; D perhaps matches TRBD2 (6 bases). Trimming shortened V by 2 bases and J by 5 bases, and 9 bases separated the two germline ends. The CDR3 loop spans 13 amino acids. From germline, CDR1 is LGHNA and CDR2 YSLEER. CDR3 sequence reads: CASSQLGGETQYF. CDR3 in DNA: TGCGCCAGCAGCCAACTTGGAGGGGAGACCCAGTACTTC.

V usage is TRBV2 and J usage is TRBJ2-7, with TRBD1 matching over 11 bases. The CDR3 loop spans 13 amino acids. Trimming took 8 bases from V and 3 from J; bases not matched to a gene: 3. Per the germline V gene, CDR1 is SNHLY and CDR2 is FYNNEI. CDR3 nucleotide sequence: TGTGCCAGCTTGGGACAGGGGGACTACGAGCAGTACTTC. Translation: CASLGQGDYEQYF. Looking up the rest from reference TRBV2 and TRBJ2-7 gives the full variable domain: EPEVTQTPSHQVTQMGQEVILRCVPISNHLYFYWYRQILGQKVEFLVSFYNNEISEKSEIFDDQFSVERPDGSNFTLKIRSTKLEDSAMYFCASLGQGDYEQYFGPGTRLTVT.

V is TRBV2 and J is TRBJ1-3; 8 positions match TRBD1. The CDR3 has 16 residues. V lost 7 bases to trimming and J lost 2 bases; unmatched junction nucleotides: 10. Germline V gene data show CDR1 as SNHLY and CDR2 as FYNNEI. The CDR3 is CASTPGQGRPGNTIYF. The CDR3 DNA follows: TGTGCCAGCACTCCAGGACAGGGACGGCCTGGAAACACCATATATTTT.

The V gene is TRBV10-3, the J gene TRBJ1-5, with TRBD1 matching 9 bases. V dropped 10 bases and J dropped 3; count of bases not matched to a gene: 4. Germline CDR1 ENHRY, CDR2 SYGVKD. This CDR3 has 13 amino acids. DNA of the CDR3: TGTGCCAGTAGACAGGGGGTCAATCAGCCCCAGCATTTT. Residues: CASRQGVNQPQHF.

J is TRBJ1-5 and V is TRBV28; the D is unclear. Trimming took 7 bases from V and 5 from J, leaving 9 bases between them. This CDR3 has 12 amino acids. Germline lookup yields CDR1 MDHEN and CDR2 SYDVKM. The CDR3 DNA reads as TGTGCCAGCATGGTATTAGATCAGCCCCAGCATTTT. The encoded protein is CASMVLDQPQHF.

This chain uses TRBV7-2 with TRBJ2-5; 12 bases are shared with TRBD1. The J call is doubtful: the DNA matches TRBJ2-7 better. The germline V gene encodes CDR1 SGHTA and CDR2 FQGNSA. The CDR3 extends over 19 amino acids. DNA of the CDR3: TGTGCCAGCAGCGGGGGGACAGGGGGCGCTGGTAGCGGTCTATACGAGCAGTACTTC. It is translated as CASSGGTGGAGSGLYEQYF.

V gene TRBV9 combines with J gene TRBJ2-3; possibly TRBD2 for D (6 bases). V was pared by 0 bases and J by 2 bases, with 13 bases between. The CDR3 extends over 16 amino acids. From germline, CDR1 is SGDLS and CDR2 YYNGEE. The CDR3 region is CASSVETEGLTDTQYF. The CDR3 region has the DNA TGTGCCAGCAGCGTAGAAACGGAGGGCCTCACAGATACGCAGTATTTT.

The chain has TRBV7-9 and TRBJ2-2; TRBD2 agrees at 13 bases. CDR1 is SEHNR and CDR2 is FQNEAQ in the germline V gene (reference sequence). The CDR3 length is 18 residues. Losses at the gene ends were 5 bases for V and 5 bases for J; bases not matched to a gene: 11. CDR3 bases: TGTGCCAGCAGCCATGGACTAGCGGGAGAGGTGTCGACCGGGGAGCTGTTTTTT. Translated, it gives CASSHGLAGEVSTGELFF.

The chain combines TRBV7-6 with TRBJ2-2; D uncertain. Germline V lookup: CDR1 SGHVS, CDR2 FNYEAQ. V was trimmed by 3 bases and J by 6 bases, leaving 11 bases between them. The CDR3 totals 14 residues. CDR3 nucleotide sequence: TGTGCCAGCAGCTTCCAGGAACGTGCCGGGGAGCTGTTTTTT. It specifies CASSFQERAGELFF.

The chain carries TRBV5-4 and TRBJ2-7, with D possibly matching TRBD2 (7 bases). CDR3 size: 17 residues. Deletions cut 4 bases from V and 0 bases from J, with 20 bases between. CDR1 is SGHNT, CDR2 YYREEE, per germline (reference sequence). The CDR3 region is CASSPLGRAGASYEQYF. For the CDR3, the DNA is TGTGCCAGCAGCCCGCTGGGGAGGGCAGGGGCCTCCTACGAGCAGTACTTC. Full variable domain (missing parts from reference TRBV5-4 and TRBJ2-7): ETGVTQSPTHLIKTRGQQVTLRCSSQSGHNTVSWYQQALGQGPQFIFQYYREEENGRGNFPPRFSGLQFPNYSSELNVNALELDDSALYLCASSPLGRAGASYEQYFGPGTRLTVT.

The CDR3 region has the DNA TGTGCCAGCAGTGAAAGGACAAGGGGGTGGGGAACCGGGGAGCTGTTTTTT. Its protein is CASSERTRGWGTGELFF. The chain is built from TRBV2 and TRBJ2-2; D may be TRBD1 (6 bases). Trimming removed 2 bases at V and 5 bases at J, with 18 bases between. CDR3 length: 17 amino acids. From germline, CDR1 is SNHLY and CDR2 FYNNEI.

The V gene is TRBV10-3, the J gene TRBJ1-5; D is unresolved. In germline, CDR1 is ENHRY, CDR2 SYGVKD. V lost 4 bases, J lost 4 bases, and 8 bases lay in between. This CDR3 comprises 13 residues. CDR3 protein: CAISAGYNQPQHF. The DNA for the CDR3 is TGTGCCATCAGTGCGGGGTATAATCAGCCCCAGCATTTT.

The V call is TRBV4-1, the J call TRBJ2-2; D is perhaps TRBD2 (7 bases). The CDR3 is made up of 18 amino acids. Trimming cost V 1 base and J 4 bases, with 19 bases left between them. Germline V lookup: CDR1 MGHRA, CDR2 YSYEKL. The CDR3 protein is CASSQVPPEGGGTGELFF. For the CDR3, the DNA is TGCGCCAGCAGCCAAGTCCCACCGGAGGGAGGGGGCACCGGGGAGCTGTTTTTT.

V is TRBV28 and J is TRBJ2-1, with D perhaps matching TRBD1 (7 bases). CDR1 and CDR2 (germline): MDHEN, SYDVKM. The V and J ends lost 6 bases and 7 bases respectively, with 22 bases between them. The CDR3 has 16 residues. The CDR3 sequence is CASSPNGRGDRNEQFF. The DNA for the CDR3 is TGTGCCAGCAGCCCAAACGGCAGGGGGGATAGAAATGAGCAGTTCTTC.

The chain recombines TRBV6-5 with TRBJ2-7; maybe TRBD2 (5 bases). Trimming left V 5 bases short and J 5 bases short, with 16 bases between. Germline V CDR1 and CDR2: MNHEY, SVGAGI. The CDR3 extends over 14 amino acids. The CDR3 DNA is TGTGCCAGCAGTGAAGTTGAGGGTACGGACGAGCAGTACTTC. Translation: CASSEVEGTDEQYF.